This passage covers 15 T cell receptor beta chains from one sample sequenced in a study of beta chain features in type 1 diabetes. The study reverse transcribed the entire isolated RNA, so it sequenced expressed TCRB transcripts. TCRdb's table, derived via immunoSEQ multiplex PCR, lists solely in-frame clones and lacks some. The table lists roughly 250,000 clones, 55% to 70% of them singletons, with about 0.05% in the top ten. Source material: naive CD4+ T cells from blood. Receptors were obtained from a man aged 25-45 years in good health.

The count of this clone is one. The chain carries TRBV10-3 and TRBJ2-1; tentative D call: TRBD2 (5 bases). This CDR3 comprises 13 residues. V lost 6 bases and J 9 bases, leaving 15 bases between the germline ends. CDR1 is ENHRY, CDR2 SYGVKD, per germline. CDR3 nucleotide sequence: TGTGCCATCAGGCCGGGCACAGAGGGTGAGCAGTTCTTC. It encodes CAIRPGTEGEQFF.

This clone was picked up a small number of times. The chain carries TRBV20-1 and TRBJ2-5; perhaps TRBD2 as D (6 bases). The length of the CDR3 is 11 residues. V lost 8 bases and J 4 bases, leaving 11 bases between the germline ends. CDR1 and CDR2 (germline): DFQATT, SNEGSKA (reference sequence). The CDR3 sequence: CSLRRAETQYF. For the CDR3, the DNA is TGCAGTCTTCGGAGGGCAGAGACCCAGTACTTC.

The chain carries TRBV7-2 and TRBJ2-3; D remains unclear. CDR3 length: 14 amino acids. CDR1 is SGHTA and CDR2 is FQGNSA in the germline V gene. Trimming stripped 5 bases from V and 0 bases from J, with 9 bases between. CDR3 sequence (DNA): TGTGCCAGCAGCCGCGATGGTAGCACAGATACGCAGTATTTT. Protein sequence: CASSRDGSTDTQYF.

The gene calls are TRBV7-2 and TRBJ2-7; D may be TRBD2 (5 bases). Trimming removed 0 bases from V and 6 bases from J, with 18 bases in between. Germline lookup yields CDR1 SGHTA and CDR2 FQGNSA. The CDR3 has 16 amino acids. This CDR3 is CASSLAYRGITAEQYF. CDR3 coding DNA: TGTGCCAGCAGCTTAGCGTATAGAGGGATCACAGCCGAGCAGTACTTC.

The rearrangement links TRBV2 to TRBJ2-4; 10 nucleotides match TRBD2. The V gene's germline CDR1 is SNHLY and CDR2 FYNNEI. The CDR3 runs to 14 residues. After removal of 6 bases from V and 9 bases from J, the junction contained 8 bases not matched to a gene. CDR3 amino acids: CASRSGTSAAIQYF. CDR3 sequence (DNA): TGTGCCAGCAGGTCGGGGACTAGCGCGGCCATTCAGTACTTC. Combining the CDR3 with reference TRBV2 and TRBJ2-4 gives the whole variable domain EPEVTQTPSHQVTQMGQEVILRCVPISNHLYFYWYRQILGQKVEFLVSFYNNEISEKSEIFDDQFSVERPDGSNFTLKIRSTKLEDSAMYFCASRSGTSAAIQYFGAGTRLSVL.

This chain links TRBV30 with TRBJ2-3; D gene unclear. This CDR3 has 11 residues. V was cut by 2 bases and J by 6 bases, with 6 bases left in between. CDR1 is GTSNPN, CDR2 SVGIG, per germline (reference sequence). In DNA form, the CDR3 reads TGTGCCTGGAGTTCCTTTGATACGCAGTATTTT. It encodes CAWSSFDTQYF.

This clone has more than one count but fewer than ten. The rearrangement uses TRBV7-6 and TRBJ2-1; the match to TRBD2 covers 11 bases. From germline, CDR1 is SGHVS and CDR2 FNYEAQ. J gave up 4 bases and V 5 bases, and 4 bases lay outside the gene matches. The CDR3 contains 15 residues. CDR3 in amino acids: CASSGTSGRYNEQFF. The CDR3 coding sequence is TGTGCCAGCAGCGGTACTAGCGGGAGATACAATGAGCAGTTCTTC.

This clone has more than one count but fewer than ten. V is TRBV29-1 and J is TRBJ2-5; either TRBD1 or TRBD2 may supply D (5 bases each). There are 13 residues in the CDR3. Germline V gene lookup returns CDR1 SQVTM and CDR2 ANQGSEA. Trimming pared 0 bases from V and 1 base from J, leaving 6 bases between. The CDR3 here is CSVEEGTQETQYF. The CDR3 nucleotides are TGCAGCGTTGAAGAGGGGACCCAAGAGACCCAGTACTTC.

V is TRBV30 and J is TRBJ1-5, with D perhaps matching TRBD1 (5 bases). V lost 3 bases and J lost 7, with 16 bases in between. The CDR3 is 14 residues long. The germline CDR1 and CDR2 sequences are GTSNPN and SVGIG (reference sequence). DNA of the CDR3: TGTGCCTGGAGCGCTAGGAGGGGCTGGCAGCCCCAGCATTTT. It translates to CAWSARRGWQPQHF.

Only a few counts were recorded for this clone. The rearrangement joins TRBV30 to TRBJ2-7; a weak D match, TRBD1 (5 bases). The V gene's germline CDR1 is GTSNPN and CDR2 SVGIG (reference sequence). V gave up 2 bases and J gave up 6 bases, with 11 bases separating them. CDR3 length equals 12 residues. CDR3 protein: CAWSKGIGEQYF. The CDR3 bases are TGTGCCTGGAGTAAGGGGATAGGCGAGCAGTACTTC.

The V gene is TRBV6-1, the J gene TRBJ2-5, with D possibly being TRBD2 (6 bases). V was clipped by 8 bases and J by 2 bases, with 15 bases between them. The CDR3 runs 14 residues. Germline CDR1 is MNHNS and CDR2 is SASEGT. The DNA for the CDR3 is TGTGCCAGCCATCGGGACTTACCGCAAGAGACCCAGTACTTC. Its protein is CASHRDLPQETQYF.

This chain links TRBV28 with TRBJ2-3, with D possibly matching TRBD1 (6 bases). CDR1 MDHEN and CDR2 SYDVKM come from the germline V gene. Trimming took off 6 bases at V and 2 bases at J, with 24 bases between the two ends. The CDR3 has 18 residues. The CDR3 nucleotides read TGTGCCAGCAGATCTAGCAGGGGACCTAATATCTTCACAGATACGCAGTATTTT. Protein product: CASRSSRGPNIFTDTQYF.

The CDR3 bases are TGTGCCTGGAGTGTAGAAGTGGATTCACCCCTCCACTTT. Encoded protein: CAWSVEVDSPLHF. The V and J genes are TRBV30 and TRBJ1-6, with D hard to call. V was shortened by 0 bases and J by 8 bases, with 8 bases between the two germline ends. The length of the CDR3 is 13 residues. Germline CDR1 reads GTSNPN; CDR2 reads SVGIG (reference sequence).

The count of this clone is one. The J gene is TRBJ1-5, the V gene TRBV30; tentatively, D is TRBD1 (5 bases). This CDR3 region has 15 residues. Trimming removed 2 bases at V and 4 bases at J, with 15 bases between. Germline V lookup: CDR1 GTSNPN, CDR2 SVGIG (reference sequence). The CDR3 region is CAWSRPRAPNQPQHF. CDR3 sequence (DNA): TGTGCCTGGAGTCGCCCCAGGGCACCGAATCAGCCCCAGCATTTT. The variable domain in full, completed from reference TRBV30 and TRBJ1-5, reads SQTIHQWPATLVQPVGSPLSLECTVEGTSNPNLYWYRQAAGRGLQLLFYSVGIGQISSEVPQNLSASRPQDRQFILSSKKLLLSDSGFYLCAWSRPRAPNQPQHFGDGTRLSIL.

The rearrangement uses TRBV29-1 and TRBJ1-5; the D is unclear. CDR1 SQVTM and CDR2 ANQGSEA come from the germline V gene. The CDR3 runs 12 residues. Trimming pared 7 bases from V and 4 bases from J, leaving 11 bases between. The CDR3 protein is CSASTGNQPQHF. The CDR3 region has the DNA TGCAGCGCTTCGACGGGGAATCAGCCCCAGCATTTT.